Listed below are T cell receptor beta chains from one sample, sequenced in a study of T cell clones after liver transplantation. This table comes from immunoSEQ multiplex PCR, and its TCRdb copy is limited to in-frame clones, with some not included. This table holds fewer than 25,000 clones, roughly 88% found once. Sequenced material: CD8+ T cells from blood, taken before liver transplant. The receptors here all came from a human donor who received a liver transplant. Both conserved end residues are trimmed from each CDR3. A D gene is named only where the DNA matches it firmly. The size of a clone is reported for some rows only, either as once, few or many, or as a class for expanded clones.

v_gene: TRBV19; j_gene: TRBJ2-3; d_gene: TRBD2; abundance: NA; CDR3aa: ASSIGRELDTQY
v_gene: TRBV28; j_gene: TRBJ1-3; d_gene: NA; abundance: NA; CDR3aa: ASTSGLTGNTIY
v_gene: TRBV6-1; j_gene: TRBJ2-4; d_gene: NA; abundance: NA; CDR3aa: ASSEVQGHNIQY
v_gene: TRBV27; j_gene: TRBJ1-1; d_gene: NA; abundance: NA; CDR3aa: ASSFSMGGNTEAF
v_gene: TRBV29-1; j_gene: TRBJ2-5; d_gene: TRBD2; abundance: NA; CDR3aa: SAGTSETQY
v_gene: TRBV28; j_gene: TRBJ1-1; d_gene: NA; abundance: NA; CDR3aa: ASRRTVSIPEAF
v_gene: TRBV5-8; j_gene: TRBJ1-5; d_gene: TRBD1; abundance: once; CDR3aa: ASSRRDRGHQPQH
v_gene: TRBV7-9; j_gene: TRBJ1-2; d_gene: NA; abundance: NA; CDR3aa: ASSKGFYGYT
v_gene: TRBV19; j_gene: TRBJ1-1; d_gene: NA; abundance: NA; CDR3aa: ASSIRSEFPNTEAF
v_gene: TRBV7-6; j_gene: TRBJ2-2; d_gene: TRBD1; abundance: NA; CDR3aa: ASSLGTGGELF
v_gene: TRBV4-3; j_gene: TRBJ1-5; d_gene: NA; abundance: NA; CDR3aa: ASSQDFSSRDGFNQPQH
v_gene: TRBV28; j_gene: TRBJ1-1; d_gene: NA; abundance: once; CDR3aa: ASSLNRKGRMNTEAF
v_gene: TRBV9; j_gene: TRBJ2-7; d_gene: NA; abundance: NA; CDR3aa: ASSPGQNPLYEQY
v_gene: TRBV19; j_gene: TRBJ1-1; d_gene: NA; abundance: NA; CDR3aa: ASSLNQGTEAF
v_gene: TRBV9; j_gene: TRBJ2-6; d_gene: NA; abundance: NA; CDR3aa: ASSVGPGANVLT
v_gene: TRBV9; j_gene: TRBJ2-1; d_gene: TRBD2; abundance: NA; CDR3aa: ASSVGGRAGNEQF
v_gene: TRBV7-6; j_gene: TRBJ2-1; d_gene: TRBD2; abundance: NA; CDR3aa: ASSSLAGWGEQF
v_gene: TRBV13; j_gene: TRBJ2-1; d_gene: NA; abundance: NA; CDR3aa: ASSFFGGTQGFYNEQF
v_gene: TRBV16; j_gene: TRBJ2-7; d_gene: NA; abundance: once; CDR3aa: ASSPSPYEQY
v_gene: TRBV19; j_gene: TRBJ1-2; d_gene: NA; abundance: NA; CDR3aa: ASSPGGRYGYT
v_gene: TRBV11-2; j_gene: TRBJ2-1; d_gene: NA; abundance: NA; CDR3aa: ASSPSSGEAYNEQF
v_gene: TRBV28; j_gene: TRBJ2-7; d_gene: TRBD1; abundance: once; CDR3aa: ASTQLRDSPYEQY
v_gene: TRBV18; j_gene: TRBJ1-1; d_gene: TRBD1; abundance: NA; CDR3aa: ASSTSGGSETEAF
v_gene: TRBV11-2; j_gene: TRBJ1-3; d_gene: TRBD1; abundance: NA; CDR3aa: ASSLDPTGALNTIY
v_gene: TRBV2; j_gene: TRBJ1-1; d_gene: TRBD1; abundance: few; CDR3aa: ASGQGNTEAF
v_gene: TRBV4-1; j_gene: TRBJ2-7; d_gene: TRBD2; abundance: NA; CDR3aa: ASSLQRESVEQY
v_gene: TRBV6-5; j_gene: TRBJ1-2; d_gene: TRBD1; abundance: NA; CDR3aa: ASSFFPGGRDYGYT
v_gene: TRBV19; j_gene: TRBJ1-5; d_gene: NA; abundance: few; CDR3aa: ASSLNSNQPQH
v_gene: TRBV5-5; j_gene: TRBJ1-5; d_gene: NA; abundance: NA; CDR3aa: ASSLDTKQPQH
v_gene: TRBV19; j_gene: TRBJ2-1; d_gene: NA; abundance: NA; CDR3aa: ASSIGGQPYNEQF
v_gene: TRBV7-9; j_gene: TRBJ2-1; d_gene: NA; abundance: NA; CDR3aa: ASSSRGGGPYNEQF
v_gene: TRBV11-1; j_gene: TRBJ2-3; d_gene: NA; abundance: few; CDR3aa: ASSLGVWEVPDTQY
v_gene: TRBV7-8; j_gene: TRBJ1-5; d_gene: NA; abundance: few; CDR3aa: ASAPTDRRGGQPQH
v_gene: TRBV11-2; j_gene: TRBJ1-5; d_gene: NA; abundance: NA; CDR3aa: ASSLDPGVNQPQH
v_gene: TRBV11-2; j_gene: TRBJ1-1; d_gene: NA; abundance: NA; CDR3aa: ASSPIQYPMNTEAF
v_gene: TRBV14; j_gene: TRBJ1-1; d_gene: NA; abundance: NA; CDR3aa: ASGTRMVPEAF
v_gene: TRBV11-3; j_gene: TRBJ1-1; d_gene: NA; abundance: NA; CDR3aa: ASSLDKIGDTEAF